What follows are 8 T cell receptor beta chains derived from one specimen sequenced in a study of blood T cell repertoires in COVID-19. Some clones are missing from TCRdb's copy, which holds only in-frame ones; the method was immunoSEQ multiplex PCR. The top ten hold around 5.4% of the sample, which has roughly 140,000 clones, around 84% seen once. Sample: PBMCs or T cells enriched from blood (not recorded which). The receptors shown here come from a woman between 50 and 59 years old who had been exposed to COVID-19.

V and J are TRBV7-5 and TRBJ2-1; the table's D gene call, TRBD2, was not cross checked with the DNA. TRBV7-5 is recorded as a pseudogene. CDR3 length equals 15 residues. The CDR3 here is CARSSLAGDYNEQFF. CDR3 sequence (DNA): TGTGCCAGAAGCTCCTTAGCGGGAGACTACAATGAGCAGTTCTTC.

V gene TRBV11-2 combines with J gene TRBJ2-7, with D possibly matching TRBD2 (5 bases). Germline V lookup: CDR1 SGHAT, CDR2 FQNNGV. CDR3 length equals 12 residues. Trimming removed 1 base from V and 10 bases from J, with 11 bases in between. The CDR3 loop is CASSLGSSGQYF. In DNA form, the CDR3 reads TGTGCCAGCAGCTTAGGCTCCAGCGGTCAGTACTTC. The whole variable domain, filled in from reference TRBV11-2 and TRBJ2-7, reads EAGVAQSPRYKIIEKRQSVAFWCNPISGHATLYWYQQILGQGPKLLIQFQNNGVVDDSQLPKDRFSAERLKGVDSTLKIQPAKLEDSAVYLCASSLGSSGQYFGPGTRLTVT.

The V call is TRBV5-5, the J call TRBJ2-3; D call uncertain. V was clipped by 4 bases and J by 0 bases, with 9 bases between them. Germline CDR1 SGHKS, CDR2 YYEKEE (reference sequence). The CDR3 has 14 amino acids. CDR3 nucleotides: TGTGCCAGCAGCATTAATCCTAGCACAGATACGCAGTATTTT. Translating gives CASSINPSTDTQYF. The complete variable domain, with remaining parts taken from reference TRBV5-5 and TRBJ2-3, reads DAGVTQSPTHLIKTRGQQVTLRCSPISGHKSVSWYQQVLGQGPQFIFQYYEKEERGRGNFPDRFSARQFPNYSSELNVNALLLGDSALYLCASSINPSTDTQYFGPGTRLTVL.

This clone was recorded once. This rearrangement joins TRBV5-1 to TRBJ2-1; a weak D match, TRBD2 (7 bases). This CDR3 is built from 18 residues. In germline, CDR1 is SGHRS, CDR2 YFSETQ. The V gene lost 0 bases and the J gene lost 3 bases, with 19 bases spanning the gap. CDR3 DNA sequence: TGCGCCAGCAGCTTGGGGGCGGCGGGGGCCGAATTCTACAATGAGCAGTTCTTC. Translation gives CASSLGAAGAEFYNEQFF.

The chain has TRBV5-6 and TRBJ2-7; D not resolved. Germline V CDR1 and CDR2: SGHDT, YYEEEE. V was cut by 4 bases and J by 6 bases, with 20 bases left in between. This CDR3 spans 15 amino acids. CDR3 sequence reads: CASSPALGRHGEQYF. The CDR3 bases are TGTGCCAGCAGCCCTGCATTGGGCAGACACGGCGAGCAGTACTTC.

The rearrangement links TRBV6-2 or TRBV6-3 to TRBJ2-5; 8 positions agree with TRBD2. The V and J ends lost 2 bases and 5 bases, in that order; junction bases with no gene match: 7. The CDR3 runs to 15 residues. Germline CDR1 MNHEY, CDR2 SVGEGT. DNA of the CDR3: TGTGCCAGCAGTTACCAACCCGGGGGGGGTGAGACCCAGTACTTC. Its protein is CASSYQPGGGETQYF.

CDR3 bases: TGCGCCAGCAGCTTGGGGAGCGGGAGGTCCTACAATGAGCAGTTCTTC. Its protein is CASSLGSGRSYNEQFF. The J gene is TRBJ2-1, the V gene TRBV5-1, with TRBD2 identical over 9 bases. With V trimmed by 0 bases and J by 1 base, 2 bases remained unmatched. CDR3 length: 16 residues. Germline CDR1 SGHRS, CDR2 YFSETQ.

CDR3 protein: CASSLAISRGEKLFF. The CDR3 region has the DNA TGTGCCAGCAGCTTAGCCATAAGCAGGGGTGAAAAACTGTTTTTT. The chain links TRBV7-2 to TRBJ1-4, with D perhaps TRBD1 (6 bases). V was pared by 0 bases and J by 7 bases, with 12 bases between. The germline gives CDR1 SGHTA, CDR2 FQGNSA. There are 15 residues in the CDR3.